This T cell receptor (beta chain) was found in a study of CD8 T cells in ankylosing spondylitis. TCRdb recomputed calls from the 5' RACE reads with MiXCR, one row per CDR3 protein. The repertoire holds about 250,000 distinct CDR3 sequences, with around 25% as singletons. This clonotype was counted at least ten times. Germline CDR1 is MNHNS and CDR2 is SASEGT. The CDR3 consists of 12 residues. V lost 10 bases, J lost 5 bases, and 12 bases lay in between. This clonotype originated in a male donor with ankylosing spondylitis or in good health (not recorded which). Specimen: blood, either unsorted or a sorted T cell fraction (not recorded which). The chain is built from TRBV6-1 and TRBJ2-1; D might be TRBD1 (5 bases). CDR3 DNA sequence: TGTGCCACCCCGACAGATCACAATGAGCAGTTCTTC. Residues: CATPTDHNEQFF.